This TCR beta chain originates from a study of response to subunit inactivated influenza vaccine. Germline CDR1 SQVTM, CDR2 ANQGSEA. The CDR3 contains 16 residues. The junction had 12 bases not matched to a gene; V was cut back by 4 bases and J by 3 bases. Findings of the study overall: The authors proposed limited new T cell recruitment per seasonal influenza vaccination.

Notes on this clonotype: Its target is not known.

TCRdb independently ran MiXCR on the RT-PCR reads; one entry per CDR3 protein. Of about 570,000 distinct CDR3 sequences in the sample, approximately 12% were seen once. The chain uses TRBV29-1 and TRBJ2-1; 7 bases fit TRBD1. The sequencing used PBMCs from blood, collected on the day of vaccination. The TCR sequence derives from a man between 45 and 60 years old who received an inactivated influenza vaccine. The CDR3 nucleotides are TGCAGCGTTGTTCTCATATTGTGGGACAGCTACAATGAGCAGTTCTTC. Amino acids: CSVVLILWDSYNEQFF.